A single sample gave rise to the 26 T cell receptor beta chains below, sequenced in a study of T-cell reconstitution after alpha-beta-depleted transplantation in children. Unique molecular identifiers were used in preparing the TCRbeta library. TCRdb reanalysed the PCR reads using MiXCR and keeps one entry per CDR3 protein. Here the sample spans over 150,000 distinct CDR3 sequences, roughly 6% being singletons. Sequencing used PBMCs, obtained before TCRalphabeta/CD19-depleted stem cell transplant. These receptors all stem from a girl under three years old with combined immunodeficiency, due to receive a stem cell transplant.

This clonotype was recorded many times. This chain connects TRBV5-5 to TRBJ2-1, with D unresolved. The CDR3 is made up of 15 amino acids. Between the trimmed V and J ends, which lost 2 bases and 4 bases, there was a span of 13 bases. Germline V CDR1 and CDR2: SGHKS, YYEKEE (reference sequence). CDR3 in DNA: TGTGCCAGCAGCTTTTTGGGCAATGGATACAATGAGCAGTTCTTC. This encodes CASSFLGNGYNEQFF.

This clonotype was detected only a few times. V is TRBV20-1 and J is TRBJ1-1, with D tentatively TRBD1 (5 bases). Germline V gene data show CDR1 as DFQATT and CDR2 as SNEGSKA (reference sequence). V was cut by 3 bases and J by 8 bases, with 13 bases left in between. This CDR3 is 12 amino acids long. The CDR3 region is CSASGTGWEAFF. CDR3 DNA: TGCAGTGCTAGCGGGACGGGATGGGAAGCTTTCTTT.

This clonotype has at least ten counts. The chain joins TRBV3-1 to TRBJ2-1; 9 positions agree with TRBD2. V dropped 4 bases and J dropped 8; count of bases not matched to a gene: 3. This CDR3 spans 13 amino acids. From germline, CDR1 is LGHDT and CDR2 YNNKEL (reference sequence). The CDR3 sequence is CASSLLAGYEQFF. CDR3 sequence (DNA): TGTGCCAGCAGCCTCCTAGCGGGATATGAGCAGTTCTTC.

This clonotype was recorded many times. CDR3 sequence reads: CASSYGALGRYYTEAFF. CDR3 DNA: TGTGCCAGCAGTTACGGGGCGTTAGGCAGGTATTACACTGAAGCTTTCTTT. The genes are TRBV6-5 and TRBJ1-1, with D possibly matching TRBD1 (5 bases). This CDR3 has 17 residues. CDR1 is MNHEY, CDR2 SVGAGI, per germline. Trimming shortened V by 2 bases and J by 3 bases, and 19 bases separated the two germline ends.

This clonotype was seen repeatedly, ten times or more. V gene TRBV5-6 combines with J gene TRBJ2-2, with D possibly being TRBD1 or TRBD2 (6 bases each). Trimming pared 3 bases from V and 3 bases from J, leaving 18 bases between. There are 17 residues in the CDR3. Germline V gene lookup returns CDR1 SGHDT and CDR2 YYEEEE. The chain's CDR3 is CASSWTLVRGDTGELFF. The CDR3 region has the DNA TGTGCCAGCAGCTGGACCCTCGTGAGGGGGGACACCGGGGAGCTGTTTTTT.

This clonotype came up many times. The chain recombines TRBV6-5 with TRBJ1-2; 7 bases align to TRBD1. Germline V gene sequence: CDR1 MNHEY, CDR2 SVGAGI. This CDR3 has 13 amino acids. V trimming: 7 bases; J trimming: 2 bases; junction bases outside the gene matches: 4. CDR3 in amino acids: CASTTGINYGYTF. The CDR3 DNA is TGTGCCAGCACGACAGGGATAAACTATGGCTACACCTTC.

This clonotype was found many times. The chain uses TRBV10-3 and TRBJ1-4; D remains ambiguous. The length of the CDR3 is 17 residues. Between the trimmed V and J ends, which lost 6 bases and 0 bases, there was a span of 17 bases. In germline, CDR1 is ENHRY, CDR2 SYGVKD. CDR3 protein: CAISSRPVGSTNEKLFF. The CDR3 DNA is TGTGCCATCAGCTCCAGACCGGTCGGGTCAACTAATGAAAAACTGTTTTTT.

The rearrangement uses TRBV11-2 and TRBJ2-1; 8 nucleotides agree with TRBD2. Germline CDR1 and CDR2: SGHAT and FQNNGV. Germline trimming cut 6 bases from V and 7 bases from J; bases unmatched to any gene: 14. This CDR3 has 16 amino acids. CDR3 sequence (DNA): TGTGCCAGCAGTTCGGCGCTAGCGGGTTACGAAAATGAGCAGTTCTTC. This codes for CASSSALAGYENEQFF. Full variable domain (outside the CDR3, taken from reference TRBV11-2 and TRBJ2-1): EAGVAQSPRYKIIEKRQSVAFWCNPISGHATLYWYQQILGQGPKLLIQFQNNGVVDDSQLPKDRFSAERLKGVDSTLKIQPAKLEDSAVYLCASSSALAGYENEQFFGPGTRLTVL.

In its sample, this clonotype was seen many times. The chain links TRBV3-1 to TRBJ2-1, with 11 bases fitting TRBD2. This CDR3 comprises 14 residues. V was clipped by 1 base and J by 7 bases; unmatched bases: 0. Germline CDR1 reads LGHDT; CDR2 reads YNNKEL (reference sequence). CDR3: CASSQGLAGNEQFF. CDR3 coding DNA: TGTGCCAGCAGCCAAGGACTAGCGGGAAATGAGCAGTTCTTC.

This clonotype was detected only once. A much larger clonotype is one base distant, so this may be a read error. The V call is TRBV29-1, the J call TRBJ1-2; no clear D. The V gene lost 4 bases and the J gene lost 7 bases, with 10 bases spanning the gap. From germline, CDR1 is SQVTM and CDR2 ANQGSEA. CDR3 length equals 11 residues. CDR3 loop: CSVVQACGYTF. CDR3 coding DNA: TGCAGCGTTGTCCAGGCGTGTGGCTACACCTTC. The full variable domain, in which reference TRBV29-1 and TRBJ1-2 provide the parts outside the CDR3, is SAVISQKPSRDICQRGTSLTIQCQVDSQVTMMFWYRQQPGQSLTLIATANQGSEATYESGFVIDKFPISRPNLTFSTLTVSNMSPEDSSIYLCSVVQACGYTFGSGTRLTVV.

This clonotype has at least ten counts. The V and J genes are TRBV12-3 or TRBV12-4 and TRBJ2-7; D may be TRBD1 (5 bases). V dropped 5 bases and J dropped 7 bases, with 15 bases sitting between them. The CDR3 is made up of 13 amino acids. CDR3 in amino acids: CASSPTALGEQYF. The CDR3 nucleotides read TGTGCCAGCAGTCCGACAGCCCTGGGGGAGCAGTACTTC.

Remarks on this clonotype: A clone one base away is much larger, so this may be a read error. This chain connects TRBV10-3 to TRBJ2-1, with TRBD2 matching 12 bases. The length of the CDR3 is 19 residues. Unmatched junction bases numbered 18, after V lost 4 bases and J lost 8 bases. The germline CDR1 and CDR2 sequences are ENHRY and SYGVKD. DNA of the CDR3: TGTGCCATCAGTGTTACTAGCGGGGGGACCCGGACCGGCGACTATGAGCAGTTCTTC. It codes for CAISVTSGGTRTGDYEQFF.

This clonotype was observed at least ten times. The rearrangement uses TRBV20-1 and TRBJ1-5; D is unclear. This CDR3 region has 14 residues. The germline CDR1 and CDR2 sequences are DFQATT and SNEGSKA (reference sequence). Trimming took off 0 bases at V and 0 bases at J, with 6 bases between the two ends. The CDR3 DNA reads TGCAGTGCTAGAGACGACTATAGCAATCAGCCCCAGCATTTT. This gives the protein CSARDDYSNQPQHF.

This clonotype was observed a handful of times. CDR3 DNA: TGTGCCTGGCCTCGACTAGCCACCGGGGAGCTGTTTTTT. Amino acid sequence: CAWPRLATGELFF. The V gene is TRBV30, the J gene TRBJ2-2; 7 bases agree with TRBD2. The junction had 4 bases not matched to a gene; V was cut back by 5 bases and J by 4 bases. The germline V gene has CDR1 GTSNPN and CDR2 SVGIG (reference sequence). The CDR3 runs to 13 residues.

In the case of this clonotype: This may arise from a read error, as a much more abundant clone is one base away. The V call is TRBV29-1, the J call TRBJ1-1, with D perhaps TRBD1 (5 bases). Germline assignment: CDR1 SQVTM and CDR2 ANQGSEA. The CDR3 is made up of 12 amino acids. Trimming left V 5 bases short and J 5 bases short, with 12 bases between. The CDR3 DNA sequence: TGCAGCGTTTGTTTAGGGGTTACTGAAGCTTTCTTT. Its translation is CSVCLGVTEAFF.

The CDR3 sequence is CAWSGRETQYF. CDR3 coding DNA: TGTGCCTGGAGTGGGAGGGAGACCCAGTACTTC. The gene calls are TRBV30 and TRBJ2-5; weak D call: TRBD2 (5 bases). Germline CDR1 and CDR2: GTSNPN and SVGIG (reference sequence). V lost 1 base, J lost 5 bases, and 5 bases lay in between. The CDR3 runs to 11 residues.

This clonotype occurred many times. This sequence joins TRBV5-6 and TRBJ2-1; 7 bases align to TRBD2. CDR3 size: 15 residues. Per the germline V gene, CDR1 is SGHDT and CDR2 is YYEEEE. V shed 4 bases and J 5 bases; nucleotides not matched to a gene: 9. Written as DNA, the CDR3 is TGTGCCAGCAGCCTATGGACTAGATCACACAATGAGCAGTTCTTC. It codes for CASSLWTRSHNEQFF.

This clonotype was seen at least ten times. V is TRBV27 and J is TRBJ1-2, with 9 bases matching TRBD1. Germline V gene data show CDR1 as MNHEY and CDR2 as SMNVEV (reference sequence). The V and J ends lost 4 bases and 2 bases, in that order; junction bases with no gene match: 5. The CDR3 is made up of 15 amino acids. CDR3 protein: CASSSWDRVNYGYTF. The CDR3 DNA reads TGTGCCAGCAGTTCGTGGGACAGGGTCAACTATGGCTACACCTTC.

This clonotype came up many times. This chain joins TRBV7-6 and TRBJ2-3; weak D call: TRBD1 (6 bases). Looked up from germline, CDR1 is SGHVS and CDR2 is FNYEAQ. This CDR3 is built from 14 residues. V was cut by 1 base and J by 3 bases, with 8 bases left in between. Here the CDR3 reads CASSLGDITDTQYF. The CDR3, as DNA: TGTGCCAGCAGCTTAGGGGACATTACAGATACGCAGTATTTT.

This clonotype was seen repeatedly, ten times or more. The chain is built from TRBV29-1 and TRBJ1-5; D unresolved. Germline lookup yields CDR1 SQVTM and CDR2 ANQGSEA. The V gene lost 5 bases and the J gene lost 5 bases, with 16 bases spanning the gap. The CDR3 runs 14 residues. The CDR3 spells CSVPDGQTHQPQHF. The CDR3 region has the DNA TGCAGCGTTCCGGACGGCCAGACCCATCAGCCCCAGCATTTT.

This clonotype appeared many times. CDR3 loop: CAISETLGDEQFF. CDR3 in DNA: TGTGCCATCAGTGAGACACTTGGTGATGAGCAGTTCTTC. V and J are TRBV10-3 and TRBJ2-1, with D hard to call. V was trimmed by 2 bases and J by 8 bases, leaving 10 bases between them. The CDR3 length is 13 residues. From germline, CDR1 is ENHRY and CDR2 SYGVKD.

This clonotype was recorded many times. The chain has TRBV19 and TRBJ2-1; 10 bases line up with TRBD2. Germline CDR1 is LNHDA and CDR2 is SQIVND (reference sequence). V lost 6 bases to trimming and J lost 9 bases; unmatched junction nucleotides: 11. The CDR3 has 15 amino acids. This CDR3 reads CASSSAGGPGSEQFF. In nucleotides, the CDR3 is TGTGCCAGTAGCTCAGCGGGGGGGCCAGGTAGTGAGCAGTTCTTC.

V usage is TRBV25-1 and J usage is TRBJ2-2; D gene uncertain. The CDR3 consists of 16 residues. V dropped 1 base and J dropped 4 bases, with 13 bases sitting between them. CDR1 MGHDK and CDR2 SYGVNS come from the germline V gene. For the CDR3, the DNA is TGTGCCAGCAGTGAATTTGAGATTTCGGGCACCGGGGAGCTGTTTTTT. Its translation: CASSEFEISGTGELFF.

In this sample, this clonotype turned up a few times. The V gene is TRBV19, the J gene TRBJ2-6; unclear D gene. CDR3 length equals 16 residues. Trimming shortened V by 8 bases and J by 0 bases, and 14 bases separated the two germline ends. Germline CDR1 LNHDA, CDR2 SQIVND (reference sequence). The CDR3 DNA reads TGTGCCAGTGTGAGGACGGTGGGCTCTGGGGCCAACGTCCTGACTTTC. Its protein product is CASVRTVGSGANVLTF.

This clonotype was seen ten or more times. This rearrangement joins TRBV7-8 to TRBJ2-2, with unresolved D. The V and J ends lost 1 base and 6 bases respectively, with 9 bases between them. The CDR3 extends over 14 amino acids. In germline, CDR1 is SGHVS, CDR2 FQNEAQ. CDR3 DNA: TGTGCCAGCAGCTTAGAAGTGAGACCCGGGGAGCTGTTTTTT. Protein product: CASSLEVRPGELFF.

This clonotype came up many times. V gene TRBV11-3 combines with J gene TRBJ2-3; D call uncertain. In germline, CDR1 is SGHNT, CDR2 YENEEA. The CDR3 spans 15 residues. V dropped 4 bases and J dropped 4 bases, with 15 bases sitting between them. CDR3 DNA: TGTGCCAGCAGCTCGACGCGGCTTGGGGCAGATACGCAGTATTTT. Encoded protein: CASSSTRLGADTQYF.